What follows are 8 T cell receptor beta chains derived from one specimen sequenced in a study of T cell changes during pregnancy in multiple sclerosis. Libraries were prepared by immunoSEQ multiplex PCR; TCRdb keeps only in-frame clonotypes and omits some of them. The sample comprises approximately 48,000 clones, 90% of which are singletons, and approximately 3% rests with the top ten. The source was CD8+ T cells from peripheral blood mononuclear cells, collected before pregnancy. These receptors were collected from a female donor with multiple sclerosis, enrolled in a pregnancy study.

V and J are TRBV15 and TRBJ2-7; 7 nucleotides align to TRBD1. Germline values: CDR1 LNHNV, CDR2 YYDKDF (reference sequence). The CDR3 totals 15 residues. J was trimmed by 3 bases and V by 6 bases; bases with no gene match: 11. CDR3 region: CATSTPGQSLYEQYF. The DNA of the CDR3 is TGTGCCACCAGTACTCCGGGACAGAGCCTCTACGAGCAGTACTTC.

The rearrangement uses TRBV7-6 and TRBJ2-7; D might be TRBD1 (6 bases). Trimming removed 5 bases from V and 2 bases from J, with 19 bases in between. The CDR3 is made up of 16 amino acids. Germline lookup yields CDR1 SGHVS and CDR2 FNYEAQ. The CDR3 region has the DNA TGTGCCAGCAGCACAGAACAGGGAACCCCTACCTACGAGCAGTACTTC. Amino acid sequence: CASSTEQGTPTYEQYF.

The V call is TRBV15, the J call TRBJ1-6; weak D call: TRBD1 (5 bases). The ends were cut back, 11 bases at V and 7 bases at J, with 18 bases in the middle. The V gene's germline CDR1 is LNHNV and CDR2 YYDKDF (reference sequence). The CDR3 is made up of 14 amino acids. In nucleotides, the CDR3 is TGTGCCTCCCGACGGGGAGGGGAAAATTCACCCCTCCACTTT. Protein product: CASRRGGENSPLHF.

The gene calls are TRBV19 and TRBJ1-1; 7 bases fit TRBD1. The CDR3 contains 13 residues. Germline loops: CDR1 LNHDA, CDR2 SQIVND (reference sequence). The junction had 11 bases not matched to a gene; V was cut back by 5 bases and J by 11 bases. The CDR3 DNA reads TGTGCCAGTAGTTCCGGAGGGGGCGCTGTGGCTTTCTTT. This gives the protein CASSSGGGAVAFF.

The chain carries TRBV28 and TRBJ2-7; D is uncertain. V was pared by 4 bases and J by 1 base, with 2 bases between. In germline, CDR1 is MDHEN, CDR2 SYDVKM. The CDR3 loop spans 11 amino acids. The chain's CDR3 is CASSSSYEQYF. DNA for the CDR3: TGTGCCAGCAGTTCTTCCTACGAGCAGTACTTC. The full variable domain, completed using reference TRBV28 and TRBJ2-7, is DVKVTQSSRYLVKRTGEKVFLECVQDMDHENMFWYRQDPGLGLRLIYFSYDVKMKEKGDIPEGYSVSREKKERFSLILESASTNQTSMYLCASSSSYEQYFGPGTRLTVT.

A single count supports this clone. In nucleotides, the CDR3 is TGTGCCAGCAGCCCTGCAGGGGGATACACTGAAGCTTTCTTT. Protein sequence: CASSPAGGYTEAFF. This chain links TRBV7-6 with TRBJ1-1; 7 nucleotides match TRBD1. Germline values: CDR1 SGHVS, CDR2 FNYEAQ. The CDR3 spans 14 residues. The junction had 6 bases not matched to a gene; V was cut back by 5 bases and J by 3 bases.

This clone was observed once. This sequence joins TRBV5-1 and TRBJ1-5; D is possibly TRBD1 (6 bases). Germline values: CDR1 SGHRS, CDR2 YFSETQ. The CDR3 spans 15 residues. V was shortened by 0 bases and J by 0 bases, with 7 bases between the two germline ends. The CDR3 loop reads CASSLGQDSNQPQHF. CDR3 nucleotides: TGCGCCAGCAGCTTGGGACAGGATAGCAATCAGCCCCAGCATTTT. Drawing the rest from reference TRBV5-1 and TRBJ1-5, the complete variable domain is KAGVTQTPRYLIKTRGQQVTLSCSPISGHRSVSWYQQTPGQGLQFLFEYFSETQRNKGNFPGRFSGRQFSNSRSEMNVSTLELGDSALYLCASSLGQDSNQPQHFGDGTRLSIL.

This rearrangement joins TRBV6-1 to TRBJ1-5; D perhaps matches TRBD1 (6 bases). This CDR3 has 15 residues. V dropped 4 bases and J dropped 6 bases, with 16 bases sitting between them. Germline loops: CDR1 MNHNS, CDR2 SASEGT. The CDR3 here is CASSAETGHSQPQHF. CDR3 DNA sequence: TGTGCCAGCAGTGCCGAGACAGGCCACAGTCAGCCCCAGCATTTT.